Listed below are T cell receptor beta chains from one sample, sequenced in a study of cytomegalovirus exposure and HLA in healthy donors. Generated by immunoSEQ multiplex PCR, the TCRdb table keeps only in-frame clones and is missing some. In the table there are more than 120,000 clones, approximately 86% of which are singletons. Sequences were obtained from PBMCs. The receptor source for this set is a man aged 18-30 years in good health and CMV-seropositive. Both conserved end residues are trimmed from each CDR3. Each record gives: V gene, J gene, D gene, CDR3 protein. D genes are given only for firm matches.

TRBV5-4	TRBJ2-1	TRBD2	ASSQRLAGENEQF
TRBV15	TRBJ2-7	-	ATSSGTSYEQY
TRBV19	TRBJ2-3	-	ASSIGGGAADTQY
TRBV19	TRBJ1-3	-	ASSRGASGNTIY
TRBV9	TRBJ1-2	-	ASSGGVGGRLYGYT
TRBV6-1	TRBJ1-4	TRBD1	ASSGDRGNEKLF
TRBV7-9	TRBJ2-7	-	ASSLKGSVEQY
TRBV2	TRBJ1-4	TRBD1	ASSRTGNEKLF
TRBV6-1	TRBJ2-5	-	ASEWDFQETQY
TRBV7-6	TRBJ2-1	TRBD1	ASSLAPPDRTLSYNEQF
TRBV18	TRBJ2-1	TRBD1	ASSPGQGPNEQF
TRBV27	TRBJ2-1	TRBD2	ASSPSSGESNNEQF
TRBV9	TRBJ2-3	TRBD2	ASSSRRLAGSTDTQY
TRBV5-1	TRBJ2-5	-	ASGDGTTTPAKETQY
TRBV5-8	TRBJ2-5	-	ASSGQRTQY
TRBV6-6	TRBJ2-5	TRBD1	ASSLSTGGRETQY
TRBV6-5	TRBJ1-5	-	ASSYSIGQPQH
TRBV18	TRBJ1-2	-	ASSPRANYGYT
TRBV25-1	TRBJ2-5	-	ASSELQVYQETQY
TRBV7-8	TRBJ2-1	-	ASSYREKPYNEQF
TRBV27	TRBJ1-6	-	ASSLGAGLGGYNSPLH
TRBV6-1	TRBJ1-2	-	ASSGATGTFRGYT
TRBV2	TRBJ2-3	TRBD2	ATHSGGARDTQY
TRBV19	TRBJ2-3	-	ASSIDPRLGSTQY
TRBV19	TRBJ1-2	TRBD1	ASSIWGGDRGYPPYGYT
TRBV2	TRBJ2-3	TRBD2	ASSEALAGVPDTQY
TRBV7-6	TRBJ2-5	TRBD2	ASSYSGGGETQY
TRBV5-5	TRBJ2-7	TRBD1	ASSFGTGGVYEQY
TRBV5-1	TRBJ2-1	-	ASSFGAASSYNEQF
TRBV2	TRBJ1-2	TRBD1	AGRQGGNNYGYT
TRBV5-6	TRBJ2-7	TRBD2	ASSWGRGEQY
TRBV5-6	TRBJ2-5	TRBD2	ASSTTSGSRETQY
TRBV9	TRBJ2-3	TRBD2	ASSVGSLAGHHTDTQY
TRBV9	TRBJ2-7	-	ASSVGLDYEQY
TRBV5-3	TRBJ1-2	-	ARSTRGNGYT
TRBV6-4	TRBJ1-2	-	ASSEDTGYFGYT
TRBV13	TRBJ2-7	-	ASSFDSHEQY
TRBV2	TRBJ2-5	TRBD1	ASISGTGVKETQY
TRBV9	TRBJ2-3	-	ASSAIFPGLSTDTQY
TRBV6-1	TRBJ2-3	TRBD2	ASLAGTPPDTQY